The 15 T cell receptor beta chains reported below all come from one sample, sequenced in a study of blood T cell repertoires in COVID-19. Sequencing used immunoSEQ multiplex PCR; TCRdb keeps in-frame clones, though not all of them. The sample records under 50,000 clones, 60% to 80% being singletons. Sequenced sample: peripheral blood. Receptor source: a human donor with active or convalescent COVID-19. The donor label of this sample is uncertain.

V and J are TRBV7-3 and TRBJ1-2; 11 bases are a match to TRBD1. V lost 5 bases and J lost 6; bases outside the gene matches: 11. The CDR3 consists of 16 residues. CDR1 is SGHTA and CDR2 is FQGTGA in the germline V gene. CDR3 in DNA: TGTGCCAGCAGCCTAAACCCCCCGGGACAGGGGGATGGCTACACCTTC. It encodes CASSLNPPGQGDGYTF.

CDR3 sequence (DNA): TGCGCCAGCAGCGGACTGACTAGTCATGAGCAGTTCTTC. Protein product: CASSGLTSHEQFF. This chain connects TRBV5-1 to TRBJ2-1; D might be TRBD2 (6 bases). Trimming took 4 bases from V and 8 from J, leaving 13 bases between them. Germline V gives CDR1 SGHRS, CDR2 YFSETQ. This CDR3 region has 13 residues.

CDR3 sequence reads: CASSQEAGWEAFF. DNA of the CDR3: TGTGCCAGCAGCCAAGAGGCAGGGTGGGAAGCTTTCTTT. This chain uses TRBV3-1 (or the pseudogene TRBV3-2) with TRBJ1-1; D possibly corresponds to TRBD1 (5 bases). CDR1 and CDR2 from the germline V gene are LGHDT and YNNKEL (reference sequence). Trimming left V 0 bases short and J 8 bases short, with 10 bases between. This CDR3 is built from 13 residues.

This clone appeared a few times. The V call is TRBV2, the J call TRBJ2-3, with 8 bases matching TRBD2. The CDR3 has 15 amino acids. Germline V gives CDR1 SNHLY, CDR2 FYNNEI. V lost 7 bases and J lost 3; bases outside the gene matches: 9. As DNA, the CDR3 is TGTGCCAGCAAATCCAGCGGGAGTAGGACAGATACGCAGTATTTT. Amino acid sequence: CASKSSGSRTDTQYF.

The chain is built from TRBV4-2 and TRBJ2-1; no clear D gene. CDR1 and CDR2 from the germline V gene are LGHNA and YNFKEQ. The CDR3 totals 14 residues. Trimming left V 0 bases short and J 5 bases short, with 8 bases between. The CDR3 spells CASSQDPLDNEQFF. CDR3 nucleotides: TGTGCCAGCAGCCAAGATCCGTTAGACAATGAGCAGTTCTTC.

The chain links TRBV19 to TRBJ2-7, with 10 bases matching TRBD1. The CDR3 loop spans 14 amino acids. V was clipped by 6 bases and J by 6 bases; unmatched bases: 8. Germline CDR1 is LNHDA and CDR2 is SQIVND (reference sequence). The CDR3 sequence: CASSTGTGALEQYF. As DNA, the CDR3 is TGTGCCAGTAGCACCGGGACAGGGGCGCTCGAGCAGTACTTC.

Note on this clone: Other DNA sequences of this sample code for an identical CDR3. This chain uses TRBV5-5 with TRBJ1-6, with a possible D match to TRBD1 (6 bases). Germline loops: CDR1 SGHKS, CDR2 YYEKEE (reference sequence). CDR3 length: 14 residues. Trimming removed 4 bases at V and 8 bases at J, with 13 bases between. This CDR3 is CASSLGGGDSPLHF. The CDR3 DNA follows: TGTGCCAGCAGCCTGGGAGGGGGTGATTCACCCCTCCACTTT.

This chain links TRBV7-9 with TRBJ2-1, with D tentatively TRBD2 (5 bases). Germline V lookup: CDR1 SEHNR, CDR2 FQNEAQ (reference sequence). Trimming took off 2 bases at V and 9 bases at J, with 17 bases between the two ends. This CDR3 region has 15 residues. CDR3 residues: CASSLRFGPGVEQFF. DNA for the CDR3: TGTGCCAGCAGCTTAAGGTTTGGTCCCGGGGTTGAGCAGTTCTTC.

The chain couples TRBV28 to TRBJ2-7; 8 nucleotides agree with TRBD2. Germline CDR1 reads MDHEN; CDR2 reads SYDVKM. V shed 5 bases and J 0 bases; nucleotides not matched to a gene: 9. This CDR3 has 16 amino acids. Here the CDR3 reads CASSGDSGIHSYEQYF. In DNA form, the CDR3 reads TGTGCCAGCAGTGGGGATAGCGGGATTCACTCCTACGAGCAGTACTTC.

The gene calls are TRBV3-1 (or the pseudogene TRBV3-2) and TRBJ2-7; D is perhaps TRBD2 (6 bases). CDR1 is LGHDT, CDR2 YNNKEL, per germline (reference sequence). The V and J ends lost 8 bases and 2 bases respectively, with 10 bases between them. This CDR3 is 12 amino acids long. Here the CDR3 DNA reads TGTGCCAGCCGTAGCGGAACCTACGAGCAGTACTTC. Its translation: CASRSGTYEQYF.

The genes are TRBV19 and TRBJ2-2; TRBD2 aligns across 10 bases. After removal of 6 bases from V and 4 bases from J, the junction contained 8 bases not matched to a gene. The length of the CDR3 is 16 residues. CDR1 is LNHDA and CDR2 is SQIVND in the germline V gene (reference sequence). CDR3 amino acids: CASSPSGSSITGELFF. For the CDR3, the DNA is TGTGCCAGTAGCCCTAGCGGGAGTTCAATCACCGGGGAGCTGTTTTTT.

V gene TRBV4-1 combines with J gene TRBJ1-1; a possible D gene is TRBD1 (6 bases). The germline V gene has CDR1 MGHRA and CDR2 YSYEKL. Trimming left V 4 bases short and J 4 bases short, with 22 bases between. The CDR3 is made up of 17 amino acids. The CDR3 region is CASSPLGVRGGGTEAFF. The CDR3 coding sequence is TGCGCCAGCAGCCCCCTGGGCGTCAGGGGAGGGGGCACTGAAGCTTTCTTT.

This chain connects TRBV4-1 to TRBJ2-1, with 7 positions matching TRBD2. The CDR3 has 17 amino acids. Trimming took 4 bases from V and 3 from J; bases not matched to a gene: 12. Germline CDR1 and CDR2: MGHRA and YSYEKL. CDR3 region: CASSPGRPLIDYNEQFF. In DNA form, the CDR3 reads TGCGCCAGCAGCCCCGGGAGGCCTCTGATAGACTACAATGAGCAGTTCTTC.

V is TRBV6-1 and J is TRBJ1-2; 7 bases line up with TRBD1. Looked up from germline, CDR1 is MNHNS and CDR2 is SASEGT. The CDR3 covers 13 residues. Trimming at V came to 1 base and at J to 8 bases, leaving 4 bases not matched to a gene. CDR3 region: CASSEEGAWGYTF. The CDR3 region has the DNA TGTGCCAGCAGTGAAGAGGGGGCATGGGGCTACACCTTC.

By its share, this clone is medium-sized. This rearrangement joins TRBV19 to TRBJ2-7; 8 bases are shared with TRBD1. The junction had 10 bases not matched to a gene; V was cut back by 6 bases and J by 3 bases. The V gene's germline CDR1 is LNHDA and CDR2 SQIVND (reference sequence). The CDR3 is 15 amino acids. CDR3 DNA sequence: TGTGCCAGTAGCCGATCCGGGACAGGATACTACGAGCAGTACTTC. Protein: CASSRSGTGYYEQYF.